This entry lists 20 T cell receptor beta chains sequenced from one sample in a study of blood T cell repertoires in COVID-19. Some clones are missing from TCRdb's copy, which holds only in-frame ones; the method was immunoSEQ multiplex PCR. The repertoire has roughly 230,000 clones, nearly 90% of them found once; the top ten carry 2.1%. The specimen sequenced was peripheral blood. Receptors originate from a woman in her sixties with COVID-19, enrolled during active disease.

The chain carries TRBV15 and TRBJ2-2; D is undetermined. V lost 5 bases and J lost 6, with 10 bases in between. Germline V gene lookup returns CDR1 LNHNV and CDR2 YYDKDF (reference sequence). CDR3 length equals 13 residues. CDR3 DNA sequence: TGTGCCACCAGCCCTTCGTTCGCCGGGGAGCTGTTTTTT. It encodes CATSPSFAGELFF.

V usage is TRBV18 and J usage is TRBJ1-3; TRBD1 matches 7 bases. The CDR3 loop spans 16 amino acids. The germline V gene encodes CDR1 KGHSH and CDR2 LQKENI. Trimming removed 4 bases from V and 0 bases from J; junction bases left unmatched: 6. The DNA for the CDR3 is TGTGCCAGCTCACGGGACAGTCCCATCTCTGGAAACACCATATATTTT. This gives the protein CASSRDSPISGNTIYF.

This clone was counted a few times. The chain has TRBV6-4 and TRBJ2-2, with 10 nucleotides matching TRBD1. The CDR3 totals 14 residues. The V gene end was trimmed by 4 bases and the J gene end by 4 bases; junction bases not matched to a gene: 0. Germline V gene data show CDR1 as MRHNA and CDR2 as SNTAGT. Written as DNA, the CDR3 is TGTGCCAGCAGTGGGACAGGGGGCACCGGGGAGCTGTTTTTT. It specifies CASSGTGGTGELFF.

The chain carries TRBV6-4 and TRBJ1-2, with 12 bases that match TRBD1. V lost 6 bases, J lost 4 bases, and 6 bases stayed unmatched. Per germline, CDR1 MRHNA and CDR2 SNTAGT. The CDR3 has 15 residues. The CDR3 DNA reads TGTGCCAGCAGCGCCGGGACAGGGGGCACCTATGGCTACACCTTC. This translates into CASSAGTGGTYGYTF.

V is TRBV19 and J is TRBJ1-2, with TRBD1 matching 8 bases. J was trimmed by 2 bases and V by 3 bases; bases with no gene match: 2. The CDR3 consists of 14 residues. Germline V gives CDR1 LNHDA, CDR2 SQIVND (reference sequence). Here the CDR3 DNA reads TGTGCCAGTAGTATGAACAGGGGGAACTATGGCTACACCTTC. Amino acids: CASSMNRGNYGYTF.

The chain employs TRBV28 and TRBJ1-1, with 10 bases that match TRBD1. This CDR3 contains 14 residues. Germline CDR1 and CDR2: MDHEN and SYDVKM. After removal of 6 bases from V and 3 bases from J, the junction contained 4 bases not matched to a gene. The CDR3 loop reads CASRRQGAYTEAFF. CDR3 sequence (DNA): TGTGCCAGCAGGCGACAGGGGGCTTACACTGAAGCTTTCTTT.

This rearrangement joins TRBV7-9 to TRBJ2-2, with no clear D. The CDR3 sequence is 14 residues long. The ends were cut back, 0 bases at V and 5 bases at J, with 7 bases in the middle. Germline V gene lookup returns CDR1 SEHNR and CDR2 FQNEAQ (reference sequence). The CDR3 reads CASSLAVRTGELFF. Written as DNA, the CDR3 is TGTGCCAGCAGCTTAGCTGTGCGGACCGGGGAGCTGTTTTTT.

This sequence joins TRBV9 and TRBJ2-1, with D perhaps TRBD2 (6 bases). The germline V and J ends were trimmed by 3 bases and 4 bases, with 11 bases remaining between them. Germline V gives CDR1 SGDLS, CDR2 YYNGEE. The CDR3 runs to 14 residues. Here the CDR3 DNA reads TGTGCCAGCAGCGCTGCGGGGCCGTACAATGAGCAGTTCTTC. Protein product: CASSAAGPYNEQFF.

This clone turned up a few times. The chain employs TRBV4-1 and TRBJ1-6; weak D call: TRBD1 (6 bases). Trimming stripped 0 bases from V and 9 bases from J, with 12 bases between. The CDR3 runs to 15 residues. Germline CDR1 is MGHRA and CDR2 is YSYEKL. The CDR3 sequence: CASSQDTGKGSPLHF. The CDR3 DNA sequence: TGCGCCAGCAGCCAAGACACAGGGAAGGGTTCACCCCTCCACTTT.

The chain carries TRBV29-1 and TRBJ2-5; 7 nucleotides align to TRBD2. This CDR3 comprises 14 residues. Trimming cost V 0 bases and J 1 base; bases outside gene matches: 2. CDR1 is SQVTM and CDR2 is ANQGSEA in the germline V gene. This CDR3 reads CSVEDGGSQETQYF. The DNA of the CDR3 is TGCAGCGTTGAAGACGGGGGGAGCCAAGAGACCCAGTACTTC.

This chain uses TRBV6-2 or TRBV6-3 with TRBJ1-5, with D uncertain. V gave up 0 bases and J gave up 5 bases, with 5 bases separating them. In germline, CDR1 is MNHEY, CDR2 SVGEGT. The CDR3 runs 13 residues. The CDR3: CASSYSGDQPQHF. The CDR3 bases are TGTGCCAGCAGTTACTCCGGGGATCAGCCCCAGCATTTT.

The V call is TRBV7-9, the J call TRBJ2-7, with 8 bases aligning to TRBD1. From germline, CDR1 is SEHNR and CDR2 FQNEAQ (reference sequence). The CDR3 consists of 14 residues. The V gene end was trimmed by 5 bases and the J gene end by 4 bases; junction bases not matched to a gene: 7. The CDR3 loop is CASSTTGGPYEQYF. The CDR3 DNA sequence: TGTGCCAGCAGCACTACAGGGGGACCGTACGAGCAGTACTTC.

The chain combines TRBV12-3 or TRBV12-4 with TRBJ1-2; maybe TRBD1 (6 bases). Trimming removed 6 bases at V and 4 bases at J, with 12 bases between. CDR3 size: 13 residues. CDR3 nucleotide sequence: TGTGCCAGCAGAATAGGACAGACCTATGGCTACACCTTC. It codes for CASRIGQTYGYTF.

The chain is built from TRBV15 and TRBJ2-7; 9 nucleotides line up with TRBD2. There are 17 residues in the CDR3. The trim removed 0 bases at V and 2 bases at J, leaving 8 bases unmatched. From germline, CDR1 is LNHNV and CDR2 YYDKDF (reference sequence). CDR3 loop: CATSRDGGLATTYEQYF. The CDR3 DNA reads TGTGCCACCAGCAGAGATGGAGGACTAGCGACTACCTACGAGCAGTACTTC. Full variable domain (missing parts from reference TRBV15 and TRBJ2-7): DAMVIQNPRYQVTQFGKPVTLSCSQTLNHNVMYWYQQKSSQAPKLLFHYYDKDFNNEADTPDNFQSRRPNTSFCFLDIRSPGLGDTAMYLCATSRDGGLATTYEQYFGPGTRLTVT.

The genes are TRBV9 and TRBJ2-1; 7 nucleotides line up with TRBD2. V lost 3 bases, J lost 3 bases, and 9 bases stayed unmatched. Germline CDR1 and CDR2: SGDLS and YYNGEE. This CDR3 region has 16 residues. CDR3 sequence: CASSGRGGFGYNEQFF. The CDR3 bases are TGTGCCAGCAGCGGCCGGGGAGGGTTCGGCTACAATGAGCAGTTCTTC.

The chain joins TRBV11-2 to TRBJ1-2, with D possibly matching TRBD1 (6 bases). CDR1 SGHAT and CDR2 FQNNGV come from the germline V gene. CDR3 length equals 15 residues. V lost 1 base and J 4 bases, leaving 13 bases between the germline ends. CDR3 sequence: CASSLVGGVGYGYTF. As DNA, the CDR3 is TGTGCCAGCAGCTTAGTAGGGGGTGTCGGCTATGGCTACACCTTC.

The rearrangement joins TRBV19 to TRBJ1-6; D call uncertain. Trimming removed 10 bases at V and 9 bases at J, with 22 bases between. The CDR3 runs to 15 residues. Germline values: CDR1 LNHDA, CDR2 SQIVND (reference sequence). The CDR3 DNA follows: TGTGCCACCAACCCTAGGGCGGGCTTCGGTTCACCCCTCCACTTT. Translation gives CATNPRAGFGSPLHF.

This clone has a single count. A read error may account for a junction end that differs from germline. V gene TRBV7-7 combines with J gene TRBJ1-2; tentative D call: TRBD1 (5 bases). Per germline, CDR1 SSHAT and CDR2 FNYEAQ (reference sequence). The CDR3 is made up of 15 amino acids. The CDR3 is CASSQASGGTHGYTF. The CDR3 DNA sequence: TGTGCTAGCAGCCAAGCCTCGGGGGGGACCCATGGCTACACCTTC.

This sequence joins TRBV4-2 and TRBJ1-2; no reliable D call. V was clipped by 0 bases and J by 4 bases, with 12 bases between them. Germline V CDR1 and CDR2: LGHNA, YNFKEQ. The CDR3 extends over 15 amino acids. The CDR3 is CASSQEGSQRYGYTF. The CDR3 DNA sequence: TGTGCCAGCAGCCAAGAAGGTAGCCAGCGCTATGGCTACACCTTC.

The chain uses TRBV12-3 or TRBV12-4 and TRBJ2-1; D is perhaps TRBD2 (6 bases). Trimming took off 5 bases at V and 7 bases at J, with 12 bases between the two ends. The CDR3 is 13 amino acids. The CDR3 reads CASSTRRANEQFF. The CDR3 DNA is TGTGCCAGCAGTACTCGGAGGGCGAATGAGCAGTTCTTC.